The next 22 T cell receptor beta chains were all read from a single sample in a study of blood T cell repertoires in COVID-19. Produced via immunoSEQ multiplex PCR; TCRdb's table is partial and in-frame only. The table includes approximately 100,000 clones, around 89% detected once. Sequenced material: peripheral blood. The origin of the receptors is a human donor with acute or convalescent COVID-19. The donor label of this sample is uncertain.

The rearrangement joins TRBV6-1 to TRBJ2-7; 12 nucleotides match TRBD2. The CDR3 has 16 residues. Germline CDR1 reads MNHNS; CDR2 reads SASEGT. Unmatched junction bases numbered 5, after V lost 1 base and J lost 4 bases. The CDR3 DNA follows: TGTGCCAGCAGTGAAGGAAAACTAGCGGGGGGTTACGAGCAGTACTTC. Its translation: CASSEGKLAGGYEQYF.

The chain carries TRBV28 and TRBJ1-3; D might be TRBD1 (5 bases). V was clipped by 5 bases and J by 7 bases, with 12 bases between them. Per germline, CDR1 MDHEN and CDR2 SYDVKM. The CDR3 sequence is 13 residues long. DNA of the CDR3: TGTGCCAGCAGTCCAGGGCACGCGAACACCATATATTTT. This gives the protein CASSPGHANTIYF.

This rearrangement joins TRBV11-2 to TRBJ1-2; 7 bases line up with TRBD1. Germline V lookup: CDR1 SGHAT, CDR2 FQNNGV. Trimming cost V 5 bases and J 7 bases; bases outside gene matches: 13. The CDR3 loop spans 15 amino acids. The CDR3 protein is CASSPPSVDRVGYTF. The CDR3 DNA sequence: TGTGCCAGCAGCCCCCCCTCTGTAGACAGGGTTGGCTACACCTTC.

The chain employs TRBV10-3 and TRBJ1-1, with TRBD1 identical over 8 bases. Looked up from germline, CDR1 is ENHRY and CDR2 is SYGVKD. CDR3 length: 12 amino acids. V gave up 11 bases and J gave up 1 base; unmatched junction bases: 3. CDR3 in DNA: TGTGCCGCGGGACAGGAGAACACTGAAGCTTTCTTT. It is translated as CAAGQENTEAFF.

This sequence joins TRBV7-8 and TRBJ1-2, with D perhaps TRBD1 (5 bases). Germline V gene data show CDR1 as SGHVS and CDR2 as FQNEAQ. CDR3 length: 15 amino acids. V was pared by 6 bases and J by 7 bases, with 21 bases between. The CDR3 sequence: CASSQEPGLSPGYTF. DNA for the CDR3: TGTGCCAGCAGTCAAGAACCGGGACTGAGCCCTGGCTACACCTTC.

V is TRBV28 and J is TRBJ2-7; D perhaps matches TRBD1 (6 bases). The V and J ends lost 4 bases and 6 bases respectively, with 16 bases between them. This CDR3 comprises 14 residues. CDR1 MDHEN and CDR2 SYDVKM come from the germline V gene. The CDR3 loop reads CASSSSGATSEQYF. The DNA for the CDR3 is TGTGCCAGCAGTTCGTCAGGGGCGACGAGCGAGCAGTACTTC.

The chain links TRBV7-2 to TRBJ2-2; a possible D gene is TRBD2 (5 bases). CDR3 length: 13 residues. Germline loops: CDR1 SGHTA, CDR2 FQGNSA. Trimming took 0 bases from V and 6 from J, leaving 5 bases between them. CDR3 coding DNA: TGTGCCAGCAGCTTAGCGGGAGCCGGGGAGCTGTTTTTT. Protein sequence: CASSLAGAGELFF.

This clone has just a few counts. This sequence joins TRBV4-2 and TRBJ2-1, with 8 bases identical to TRBD2. Losses at the gene ends were 0 bases for V and 5 bases for J; bases not matched to a gene: 9. The germline V gene encodes CDR1 LGHNA and CDR2 YNFKEQ. The CDR3 runs 17 residues. The CDR3 region is CASSQDWSLADNNEQFF. The CDR3 DNA is TGTGCCAGCAGCCAAGATTGGTCACTAGCGGATAACAATGAGCAGTTCTTC.

This sequence joins TRBV30 and TRBJ2-7, with D possibly matching TRBD1 (9 bases). The V gene lost 5 bases and the J gene lost 0 bases, with 17 bases spanning the gap. The CDR3 has 15 residues. Germline V lookup: CDR1 GTSNPN, CDR2 SVGIG (reference sequence). The CDR3 region has the DNA TGTGCCTGGGGCGGGGGGACAGGGCTCTCCTACGAGCAGTACTTC. This codes for CAWGGGTGLSYEQYF. The variable domain in full, completed from reference TRBV30 and TRBJ2-7, reads SQTIHQWPATLVQPVGSPLSLECTVEGTSNPNLYWYRQAAGRGLQLLFYSVGIGQISSEVPQNLSASRPQDRQFILSSKKLLLSDSGFYLCAWGGGTGLSYEQYFGPGTRLTVT.

J is TRBJ1-1 and V is TRBV18, with D possibly TRBD1 on 6 matching bases. This CDR3 is built from 13 residues. The ends were cut back, 5 bases at V and 1 base at J, with 8 bases in the middle. Germline V gives CDR1 KGHSH, CDR2 LQKENI. CDR3 amino acids: CASSEGQNTEAFF. Here the CDR3 DNA reads TGTGCCAGCTCAGAGGGACAGAACACTGAAGCTTTCTTT.

The V gene is TRBV28, the J gene TRBJ2-7; the match to TRBD2 covers 13 bases. Trimming took 3 bases from V and 2 from J; bases not matched to a gene: 7. The CDR3 runs 17 residues. Germline V lookup: CDR1 MDHEN, CDR2 SYDVKM. CDR3 amino acids: CASSLTFGLAGAYEQYF. DNA for the CDR3: TGTGCCAGCAGTTTGACCTTCGGACTAGCGGGAGCCTACGAGCAGTACTTC.

The rearrangement joins TRBV6-5 to TRBJ2-1; the match to TRBD2 covers 12 bases. The length of the CDR3 is 15 residues. The V gene's germline CDR1 is MNHEY and CDR2 SVGAGI. The junction had 9 bases not matched to a gene; V was cut back by 6 bases and J by 9 bases. This CDR3 is CASSSLAGGIGEQFF. CDR3 sequence (DNA): TGTGCCAGCAGCAGCCTAGCGGGAGGGATTGGTGAGCAGTTCTTC.

This sequence joins TRBV4-3 and TRBJ2-7; 7 bases align to TRBD2. The germline gives CDR1 LGHNA, CDR2 YSLEER. Germline trimming cut 0 bases from V and 6 bases from J; bases unmatched to any gene: 8. This CDR3 has 15 amino acids. The CDR3 DNA reads TGCGCCAGCAGCCAAGATCCCGGGAGGCTAAGCGAGCAGTACTTC. Its translation: CASSQDPGRLSEQYF.

CDR3 bases: TGTGCCAGCAGCGTTCAGGGTTCGAACACCGGGGAGCTGTTTTTT. The encoded protein is CASSVQGSNTGELFF. V gene TRBV9 combines with J gene TRBJ2-2, with D tentatively TRBD1 (5 bases). Germline V CDR1 and CDR2: SGDLS, YYNGEE. Trimming took 2 bases from V and 0 from J, leaving 8 bases between them. There are 15 residues in the CDR3.

The rearrangement joins TRBV27 to TRBJ2-2, with TRBD1 matching over 8 bases. The CDR3 covers 16 residues. Germline V lookup: CDR1 MNHEY, CDR2 SMNVEV (reference sequence). Trimming cost V 6 bases and J 3 bases; bases outside gene matches: 9. This CDR3 is CASRVTGGWDTGELFF. The DNA for the CDR3 is TGTGCCAGCAGGGTAACAGGGGGATGGGACACCGGGGAGCTGTTTTTT.

The chain links TRBV10-2 to TRBJ1-3, with D perhaps matching TRBD1 (6 bases). The CDR3 is made up of 15 amino acids. V was trimmed by 6 bases and J by 0 bases, leaving 12 bases between them. Per the germline V gene, CDR1 is WSHSY and CDR2 is SAAADI. The chain's CDR3 is CASRDSQNSGNTIYF. As DNA, the CDR3 is TGCGCCAGCAGGGACAGCCAAAACTCTGGAAACACCATATATTTT.

This chain links TRBV2 with TRBJ2-7; 9 bases are a match to TRBD1. This CDR3 has 14 amino acids. Germline CDR1 reads SNHLY; CDR2 reads FYNNEI. V lost 7 bases to trimming and J lost 2 bases; unmatched junction nucleotides: 6. This chain's CDR3 is CASTPTGGPYEQYF. The CDR3 nucleotides read TGTGCCAGCACCCCGACAGGGGGACCCTACGAGCAGTACTTC. Using reference TRBV2 and TRBJ2-7 for the parts outside the CDR3, the full variable domain is EPEVTQTPSHQVTQMGQEVILRCVPISNHLYFYWYRQILGQKVEFLVSFYNNEISEKSEIFDDQFSVERPDGSNFTLKIRSTKLEDSAMYFCASTPTGGPYEQYFGPGTRLTVT.

This chain's CDR3 is CAISEGLAGQYEQYF. CDR3 sequence (DNA): TGTGCCATCAGTGAGGGACTAGCGGGACAATACGAGCAGTACTTC. This chain links TRBV10-3 with TRBJ2-7, with 12 bases fitting TRBD2. CDR3 size: 15 residues. With V trimmed by 2 bases and J by 4 bases, 3 bases remained unmatched. In germline, CDR1 is ENHRY, CDR2 SYGVKD.

The table lists this clone with a count of one. The chain carries TRBV3-1 (or the pseudogene TRBV3-2) and TRBJ2-7, with 7 bases identical to TRBD1. The CDR3 is 15 amino acids. Germline trimming cut 4 bases from V and 3 bases from J; bases unmatched to any gene: 9. Germline CDR1 reads LGHDT; CDR2 reads YNNKEL (reference sequence). CDR3 nucleotide sequence: TGTGCCAGCAGCCCCGCCGGGACAGAAGACTACGAGCAGTACTTC. As protein: CASSPAGTEDYEQYF.

As regards this clone: Other nucleotide sequences in the sample specify the same CDR3. CDR3 in DNA: TGTGCCAGCAGTCCTATAGGGACATTGAACACCGGGGAGCTGTTTTTT. Translation: CASSPIGTLNTGELFF. This rearrangement joins TRBV27 to TRBJ2-2; D is perhaps TRBD1 (6 bases). Germline CDR1 MNHEY, CDR2 SMNVEV (reference sequence). V lost 5 bases and J lost 1, with 14 bases in between. The CDR3 spans 16 residues.

The chain carries TRBV12-3 or TRBV12-4 and TRBJ1-1; no clear D. The germline V and J ends were trimmed by 3 bases and 1 base, with 6 bases remaining between them. CDR3 length equals 13 residues. DNA for the CDR3: TGTGCCAGCAGTTTCGAGGAGAACACTGAAGCTTTCTTT. As protein: CASSFEENTEAFF.

The genes are TRBV6-2 or TRBV6-3 and TRBJ1-2; TRBD1 matches 7 bases. The CDR3 consists of 15 residues. Germline V gives CDR1 MNHEY, CDR2 SVGEGT. V shed 5 bases, J shed 8 bases, and the junction held 14 bases outside the gene matches. CDR3 sequence: CASSRQRTGEGGYTF. CDR3 sequence (DNA): TGTGCCAGCAGTCGACAGAGAACAGGGGAAGGCGGCTACACCTTC.